The 3 T cell receptor beta chains presented below share a single source sample, sequenced in a study of T cell changes during pregnancy in multiple sclerosis. Sequencing was performed with immunoSEQ multiplex PCR; in TCRdb, only in-frame clones are kept and a portion is missing. This table holds around 64,000 clones, about nine tenths found once. Specimen: CD4+ T cells from peripheral blood mononuclear cells, collected after pregnancy. These receptors were obtained from a female donor with multiple sclerosis, enrolled in a pregnancy study.

V is TRBV5-1 and J is TRBJ2-7; TRBD1 agrees at 7 bases. Unmatched junction bases numbered 5, after V lost 4 bases and J lost 1 base. This CDR3 is built from 14 residues. In germline, CDR1 is SGHRS, CDR2 YFSETQ. DNA for the CDR3: TGCGCCAGCAGCCTCTGGGACAGTTCCTACGAGCAGTACTTC. This encodes CASSLWDSSYEQYF.

V and J are TRBV27 and TRBJ1-2, with a tentative D call TRBD1 (5 bases). The V gene's germline CDR1 is MNHEY and CDR2 SMNVEV (reference sequence). Trimming took 5 bases from V and 4 from J, leaving 17 bases between them. This CDR3 comprises 15 residues. The CDR3 DNA sequence: TGTGCCAGCAGTCCCACGGGACTGCGTTTCTATGGCTACACCTTC. Translation: CASSPTGLRFYGYTF.

This clone was seen just once. The chain couples TRBV7-2 to TRBJ2-3, with D tentatively TRBD2 (5 bases). This CDR3 is 15 amino acids long. Trimming shortened V by 4 bases and J by 0 bases, and 11 bases separated the two germline ends. Germline V lookup: CDR1 SGHTA, CDR2 FQGNSA. The CDR3 spells CASSSLVSSTDTQYF. CDR3 coding DNA: TGTGCCAGCAGCTCACTAGTATCTAGCACAGATACGCAGTATTTT.